This passage covers 28 T cell receptor beta chains from one sample sequenced in a study of regulatory T cells in long-lasting Graves disease. Library construction for TCR beta used iRepertoire HTBI primers and Arm-PCR of CDR3 regions. TCRdb re-called the multiplex PCR reads with MiXCR, one entry per CDR3 protein. The sample records hundreds of thousands of distinct CDR3 sequences, about 22% being singletons. Time point specified: persistent/refractory GD, antithyroid drugs over 5 years with positive TRAb. Scientists built the TCR library using RNA that was extracted from PBMCs. The starting material was peripheral blood mononuclear cells (PBMCs), obtained when the disease was refractory, from a patient treated with antithyroid drugs. Source of these receptors: a female donor with Graves disease.

This clonotype was seen many times. The genes are TRBV28 and TRBJ1-1; D is ambiguous. With 6 bases removed from V and 0 bases from J, the gap between germline ends came to 5 bases. Germline CDR1 and CDR2: MDHEN and SYDVKM. The CDR3 sequence is 12 residues long. CDR3 loop: CASRALNTEAFF. In DNA, the CDR3 is TGTGCCAGCAGAGCGCTGAACACTGAAGCTTTCTTT.

There are many counts of this clonotype. The chain has TRBV28 and TRBJ2-7; 7 bases align to TRBD1. The J segment lost 2 bases and the V segment lost 5 bases, leaving 6 bases of the junction unmatched. Germline CDR1 is MDHEN and CDR2 is SYDVKM. The CDR3 consists of 14 residues. CDR3: CASSPTGFPYEQYF. DNA for the CDR3: TGTGCCAGCAGTCCGACAGGGTTCCCCTACGAGCAGTACTTC.

This clonotype has at least ten counts. The rearrangement joins TRBV12-3 or TRBV12-4 to TRBJ2-7; D not resolved. This CDR3 is 13 amino acids long. The V end lost 6 bases, the J end lost 3 bases, and 12 bases lay between the germline ends. The CDR3 spells CASSRSDRYEQYF. In DNA, the CDR3 is TGTGCCAGCAGCCGCTCGGACCGCTACGAGCAGTACTTC.

There are a few counts of this clonotype. The chain has TRBV29-1 and TRBJ2-7; D is uncertain. V gave up 0 bases and J gave up 3 bases, with 9 bases separating them. Germline lookup yields CDR1 SQVTM and CDR2 ANQGSEA. This CDR3 comprises 13 residues. Written as DNA, the CDR3 is TGCAGCGTTGAAGATCTGCAGCTCTACGAGCAGTACTTC. The encoded protein is CSVEDLQLYEQYF.

A word on this clonotype: Since a much larger clone is just one base distant, this may be a read error. The conserved phenylalanine or tryptophan is not found at the CDR3 terminus, so this likely reflects a read error. The chain combines TRBV12-3 or TRBV12-4 with TRBJ1-1; TRBD1 matches at 7 bases. The CDR3 has 13 residues. The V and J ends lost 5 bases and 3 bases, in that order; junction bases with no gene match: 3. The CDR3 loop reads CASSAGGHTEAFL. CDR3 coding DNA: TGTGCCAGCAGTGCAGGGGGGCACACTGAAGCTTTCCTT.

This chain connects TRBV3-1 to TRBJ2-7, with D possibly matching TRBD1 (5 bases). Deletions cut 2 bases from V and 3 bases from J, with 14 bases between. Germline CDR1 LGHDT, CDR2 YNNKEL (reference sequence). The CDR3 length is 15 residues. CDR3 DNA sequence: TGTGCCAGCAGCCAAACGAGACAGAGTATCTACGAGCAGTACTTC. Translated, it gives CASSQTRQSIYEQYF.

The V gene is TRBV19, the J gene TRBJ2-7; TRBD2 matches 7 bases. The CDR3 consists of 14 residues. The V and J ends lost 4 bases and 2 bases, in that order; junction bases with no gene match: 5. CDR1 LNHDA and CDR2 SQIVND come from the germline V gene (reference sequence). For the CDR3, the DNA is TGTGCCAGTAGTACGGGGGGAGAAACCTACGAGCAGTACTTC. Amino acid sequence: CASSTGGETYEQYF.

In its sample, this clonotype was seen many times. The DNA for the CDR3 is TGTGCCAGCAGTCCCAGGGCTAGCGGAACTTCTTCCTACGAGCAGTACTTC. It yields the protein CASSPRASGTSSYEQYF. The chain carries TRBV6-1 and TRBJ2-7; 7 bases fit TRBD2. J lost 1 base, V lost 5 bases, and 14 bases had no gene match. CDR3 length: 17 residues. Germline V gene lookup returns CDR1 MNHNS and CDR2 SASEGT.

This clonotype was recorded many times. The genes are TRBV28 and TRBJ1-5, with 7 bases fitting TRBD1. CDR1 and CDR2 from the germline V gene are MDHEN and SYDVKM. The CDR3 length is 16 residues. J gave up 4 bases and V 7 bases, and 13 bases lay outside the gene matches. Here the CDR3 reads CASKEEGAHQNQPQHF. The CDR3 region has the DNA TGTGCCAGCAAGGAGGAGGGGGCGCATCAAAATCAGCCCCAGCATTTT.

This clonotype has more than one count but fewer than ten. This chain connects TRBV7-9 to TRBJ2-7; TRBD1 matches at 8 bases. V was clipped by 5 bases and J by 1 base; unmatched bases: 7. The CDR3 is 15 amino acids. Germline CDR1 reads SEHNR; CDR2 reads FQNEAQ (reference sequence). CDR3 nucleotide sequence: TGTGCCAGCAGCCCCGCCGGGACAGGTTCCTACGAGCAGTACTTC. The encoded protein is CASSPAGTGSYEQYF. Combining the CDR3 with reference TRBV7-9 and TRBJ2-7 gives the whole variable domain DTGVSQNPRHKITKRGQNVTFRCDPISEHNRLYWYRQTLGQGPEFLTYFQNEAQLEKSRLLSDRFSAERPKGSFSTLEIQRTEQGDSAMYLCASSPAGTGSYEQYFGPGTRLTVT.

The rearrangement uses TRBV3-1 and TRBJ2-7; the D is unclear. V was trimmed by 0 bases and J by 1 base, leaving 19 bases between them. The CDR3 is made up of 18 amino acids. The germline V gene has CDR1 LGHDT and CDR2 YNNKEL (reference sequence). CDR3 region: CASSQDRRPSLTSYEQYF. The CDR3 region has the DNA TGTGCCAGCAGCCAAGACAGGCGGCCCAGTTTAACATCCTACGAGCAGTACTTC.

The chain couples TRBV18 to TRBJ1-4; no reliable D call. V was pared by 3 bases and J by 3 bases, with 8 bases between. This CDR3 comprises 14 residues. Germline assignment: CDR1 KGHSH and CDR2 LQKENI. The CDR3 nucleotides read TGTGCCAGCTCACCGGGGAACGCTAATGAAAAACTGTTTTTT. This encodes CASSPGNANEKLFF.

This clonotype showed up many times. The rearrangement links TRBV13 to TRBJ1-4, with 9 bases that match TRBD1. The germline V gene encodes CDR1 PRHDT and CDR2 FYEKMQ (reference sequence). After removal of 4 bases from V and 8 bases from J, the junction contained 8 bases not matched to a gene. The CDR3 is 15 amino acids. The CDR3 DNA reads as TGTGCCAGCAGCTCTACCGACAGGGGGGACGAAAAACTGTTTTTT. It specifies CASSSTDRGDEKLFF.

This clonotype has just a few counts. The chain links TRBV27 to TRBJ1-1; D possibly corresponds to TRBD1 (5 bases). Germline CDR1 is MNHEY and CDR2 is SMNVEV (reference sequence). Deletions cut 6 bases from V and 6 bases from J, with 20 bases between. The CDR3 spans 15 residues. This CDR3 reads CASSLKTRELAEAFF. CDR3 nucleotides: TGTGCCAGCAGCCTAAAAACCAGGGAATTGGCTGAAGCTTTCTTT.

This clonotype was seen a handful of times. V gene TRBV5-1 combines with J gene TRBJ1-1; the match to TRBD1 covers 8 bases. The CDR3 loop spans 13 amino acids. J lost 6 bases, V lost 2 bases, and 3 bases had no gene match. Germline V gene data show CDR1 as SGHRS and CDR2 as YFSETQ. CDR3 region: CASSFDRGSEAFF. CDR3 sequence (DNA): TGCGCCAGCAGCTTTGACAGGGGATCTGAAGCTTTCTTT.

V usage is TRBV5-4 and J usage is TRBJ1-1, with D perhaps matching TRBD1 (5 bases). This CDR3 is built from 15 residues. Trimming cost V 1 base and J 1 base, with 11 bases left between them. Looked up from germline, CDR1 is SGHNT and CDR2 is YYREEE (reference sequence). The CDR3 DNA reads as TGTGCCAGCAGCTTGCAGTCCAGGGCGAACACTGAAGCTTTCTTT. This codes for CASSLQSRANTEAFF.

This clonotype was recorded many times. The CDR3 DNA follows: TGTGCCAGCACAACTGCAGGGTTTGAAAAACTGTTTTTT. Protein: CASTTAGFEKLFF. V gene TRBV11-2 combines with J gene TRBJ1-4, with D tentatively TRBD1 (5 bases). Germline assignment: CDR1 SGHAT and CDR2 FQNNGV. Trimming stripped 7 bases from V and 7 bases from J, with 13 bases between. This CDR3 is 13 amino acids long.

This rearrangement joins TRBV5-1 to TRBJ1-5; D not certain. The CDR3 totals 13 residues. Germline V CDR1 and CDR2: SGHRS, YFSETQ. V lost 3 bases to trimming and J lost 7 bases, with 11 bases between them. CDR3 sequence reads: CASSSQLGQPQHF. As DNA, the CDR3 is TGCGCCAGCAGCTCTCAATTAGGGCAGCCCCAGCATTTT.

This clonotype appeared a few times. The chain employs TRBV7-9 and TRBJ1-5, with a possible D match to TRBD1 (6 bases). The CDR3 length is 16 residues. Trimming took off 5 bases at V and 0 bases at J, with 14 bases between the two ends. The germline CDR1 and CDR2 sequences are SEHNR and FQNEAQ (reference sequence). CDR3 bases: TGTGCCAGCAGCGCCTCCGGACAGTATAGCAATCAGCCCCAGCATTTT. Amino acid sequence: CASSASGQYSNQPQHF.

This clonotype was observed once. The chain employs TRBV18 and TRBJ1-1; D unresolved. The CDR3 loop spans 14 amino acids. Germline loops: CDR1 KGHSH, CDR2 LQKENI. Trimming stripped 5 bases from V and 6 bases from J, with 16 bases between. Here the CDR3 DNA reads TGTGCCAGCTCAACATACGACCTTATAGCTGAAGCTTTCTTT. Translation: CASSTYDLIAEAFF. Combining the CDR3 with reference TRBV18 and TRBJ1-1 gives the whole variable domain NAGVMQNPRHLVRRRGQEARLRCSPMKGHSHVYWYRQLPEEGLKFMVYLQKENIIDESGMPKERFSAEFPKEGPSILRIQQVVRGDSAAYFCASSTYDLIAEAFFGQGTRLTVV.

Details on this clonotype: A single base separates this from a much larger clone, so it may be a read error. The CDR3 carries no conserved terminal phenylalanine or tryptophan, so it likely arises from a read error. Written as DNA, the CDR3 is TGCAGTGCTAGAGGTGGGACAGTAATTGAGCCCCAGCATGTT. The encoded protein is CSARGGTVIEPQHV. The V and J genes are TRBV20-1 and TRBJ1-5; 7 bases line up with TRBD1. With 1 base clipped from V and 8 bases from J, the junction kept 8 bases outside the gene matches. Germline V gives CDR1 DFQATT, CDR2 SNEGSKA (reference sequence). The CDR3 totals 14 residues.

The genes are TRBV15 and TRBJ2-6, with D uncertain. V lost 0 bases, J lost 0 bases, and 3 bases lay in between. The CDR3 loop spans 15 amino acids. The germline gives CDR1 LNHNV, CDR2 YYDKDF (reference sequence). CDR3 loop: CATSRDYSGANVLTF. In nucleotides, the CDR3 is TGTGCCACCAGCAGAGATTACTCTGGGGCCAACGTCCTGACTTTC.

As to this clonotype: Germline is not matched at one junction end, which may reflect a read error. The rearrangement links TRBV2 to TRBJ1-6; D is unclear. The CDR3 has 15 residues. The germline V gene has CDR1 SNHLY and CDR2 FYNNEI. The CDR3 region is CASSDLGIDNPPLHF. The CDR3 DNA reads TGTGCCAGCAGTGACCTTGGTATCGATAATCCACCCCTCCACTTT.

This clonotype was seen more than once but under ten times. The rearrangement links TRBV11-2 to TRBJ2-2; 7 bases are a match to TRBD2. J lost 5 bases, V lost 5 bases, and 8 bases had no gene match. CDR3 size: 15 residues. Germline V gene data show CDR1 as SGHAT and CDR2 as FQNNGV. The CDR3 coding sequence is TGTGCCAGCAGCCCCCTGCGGGAGTGGACCGGGGAGCTGTTTTTT. Protein: CASSPLREWTGELFF.

This clonotype was detected many times. This rearrangement joins TRBV28 to TRBJ1-6; D uncertain. The V gene's germline CDR1 is MDHEN and CDR2 SYDVKM. V lost 2 bases to trimming and J lost 11 bases, with 7 bases between them. This CDR3 region has 12 residues. In nucleotides, the CDR3 is TGTGCCAGCAGTTTAGGCATTACACCCCTCCACTTT. Its translation is CASSLGITPLHF.

This clonotype has just one count. The V gene is TRBV7-8, the J gene TRBJ2-2; 9 nucleotides match TRBD2. Germline V gene data show CDR1 as SGHVS and CDR2 as FQNEAQ. CDR3 length: 18 amino acids. J lost 7 bases, V lost 5 bases, and 17 bases had no gene match. Here the CDR3 reads CASSLSTGGGAFGGELFF. Written as DNA, the CDR3 is TGTGCCAGCAGCCTGTCGACTGGCGGGGGGGCATTCGGCGGGGAGCTGTTTTTT.

The sample holds many counts of this clonotype. This chain connects TRBV7-9 to TRBJ1-6, with D tentatively TRBD1 (5 bases). Germline CDR1 reads SEHNR; CDR2 reads FQNEAQ (reference sequence). The CDR3 is 16 amino acids. The V and J ends lost 6 bases and 3 bases respectively, with 15 bases between them. Here the CDR3 DNA reads TGTGCCAGCAGATCAGGGAAGAGGGACTATAATTCACCCCTCCACTTT. Translating it yields CASRSGKRDYNSPLHF.

V gene TRBV6-1 combines with J gene TRBJ1-2, with D tentatively TRBD1 (5 bases). V gave up 4 bases and J gave up 4 bases, with 7 bases separating them. CDR3 length equals 12 residues. Germline-derived CDR1 and CDR2 are MNHNS and SASEGT. CDR3: CASSAGTYGYTF. CDR3 DNA sequence: TGTGCCAGCAGTGCAGGGACCTATGGCTACACCTTC.